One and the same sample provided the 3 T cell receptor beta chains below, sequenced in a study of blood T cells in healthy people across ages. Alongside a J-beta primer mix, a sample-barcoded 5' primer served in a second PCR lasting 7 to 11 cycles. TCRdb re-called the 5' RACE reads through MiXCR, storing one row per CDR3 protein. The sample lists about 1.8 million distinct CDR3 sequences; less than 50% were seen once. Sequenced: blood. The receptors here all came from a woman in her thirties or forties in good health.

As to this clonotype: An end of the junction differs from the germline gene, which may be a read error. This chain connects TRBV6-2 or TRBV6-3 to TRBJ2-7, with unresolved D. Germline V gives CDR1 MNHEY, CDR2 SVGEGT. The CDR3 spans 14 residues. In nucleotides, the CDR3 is TGTGCCGGCAGTTACTCGGTGAGCTCCTACGAGCAGTACTTC. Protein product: CAGSYSVSSYEQYF.

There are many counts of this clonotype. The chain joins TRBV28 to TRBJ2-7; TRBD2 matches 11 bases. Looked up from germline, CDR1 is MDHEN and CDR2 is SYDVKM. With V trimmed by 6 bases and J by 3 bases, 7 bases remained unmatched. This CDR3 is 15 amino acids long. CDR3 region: CASRSSTSGGYEQYF. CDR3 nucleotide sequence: TGTGCCAGCAGATCCTCAACTAGCGGGGGCTACGAGCAGTACTTC.

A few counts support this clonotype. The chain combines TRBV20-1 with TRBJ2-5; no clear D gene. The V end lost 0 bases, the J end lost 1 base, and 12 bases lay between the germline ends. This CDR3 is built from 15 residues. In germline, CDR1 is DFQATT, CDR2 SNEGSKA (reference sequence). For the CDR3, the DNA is TGCAGTGCTAGAGAAGGAAGCAAACCCCAAGAGACCCAGTACTTC. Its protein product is CSAREGSKPQETQYF.